Listed below are T cell receptor beta chains from one sample, sequenced in a study of blood T cells in healthy people across ages. MiXCR, run by TCRdb on the 5' RACE reads, gives a single entry per CDR3 protein. The table shows roughly 2 million distinct CDR3 sequences, with roughly 52% occurring only once. Input material: blood. The receptor set was obtained from a woman between 35 and 50 years old in good health. Both conserved end residues are part of each CDR3. The D gene is left open where the match is weak. Only part of the rows carry a size: once, few, many, or a class if the clone is expanded.

CDR3	DNA	V	J	size	D
CSARDKTAPQETQYF	TGCAGTGCTAGAGATAAGACAGCACCCCAAGAGACCCAGTACTTC	TRBV20-1	TRBJ2-5	-	-
CASSQLESSYEQYF	TGTGCCAGCAGCCAATTAGAGAGCTCTTACGAGCAGTACTTC	TRBV4-2	TRBJ2-7	-	-
CASSLALTEADEQFF	TGCGCCAGCAGCCTAGCGCTAACGGAAGCCGATGAGCAGTTCTTC	TRBV4-1	TRBJ2-1	-	-
CSASRDRSNQPQHF	TGCAGTGCTAGTAGGGACCGGTCCAATCAGCCCCAGCATTTT	TRBV20-1	TRBJ1-5	-	-
CSVSIGERQPQHF	TGCAGCGTTTCTATAGGGGAAAGGCAGCCCCAGCATTTT	TRBV29-1	TRBJ1-5	-	-
CASSPRTPGQGYNEQFF	TGTGCCAGCAGCCCCCGAACCCCGGGACAGGGCTACAATGAGCAGTTCTTC	TRBV6-1	TRBJ2-1	few	TRBD1
CASSLGTSGGKQYF	TGTGCCAGCAGCTTAGGGACTAGCGGGGGGAAGCAGTACTTC	TRBV11-2	TRBJ2-4	once	TRBD2
CASSQEAGGFYEQCF	TGTGCCAGCAGCCAAGAAGCAGGGGGCTTTTACGAGCAGTGCTTC	TRBV3-1	TRBJ2-5	once	TRBD1
CASTFGPGYEQYF	-	TRBV5-8	TRBJ2-1	-	-
CASSTAGELNGYTF	TGTGCCAGCAGCACGGCGGGGGAACTTAATGGCTACACCTTC	TRBV12-3/TRBV12-4	TRBJ1-2	-	-
CASSLHLSSYNEQFF	TGTGCCAGCAGCTTACACTTGTCCTCCTACAATGAGCAGTTCTTC	TRBV7-2	TRBJ2-1	few	-
CASSIDGAGGVYKQYF	TGTGCCAGTAGTATAGATGGTGCAGGGGGAGTCTACAAGCAGTACTTC	TRBV19	TRBJ2-7	-	TRBD1
CSARLLAGGYNEQFF	TGCAGTGCTAGATTACTAGCGGGGGGTTACAATGAGCAGTTCTTC	TRBV20-1	TRBJ2-1	few	TRBD2
CSARDRGQGAPYEQYF	TGCAGTGCTAGAGATCGGGGACAGGGGGCCCCCTACGAGCAGTACTTC	TRBV20-1	TRBJ2-7	-	TRBD1
CASSQGTEYQETQYF	TGCGCCAGCAGCCAAGGGACAGAGTACCAAGAGACCCAGTACTTC	TRBV4-1	TRBJ2-5	-	-
CASSPLGQMTSNEQFF	TGTGCCAGCAGTCCACTCGGACAGATGACGTCCAATGAGCAGTTCTTC	TRBV6-5	TRBJ2-1	few	-
CSARTGDGYTF	TGCAGTGCCCGGACAGGGGACGGCTACACCTTC	TRBV20-1	TRBJ1-2	many	TRBD1
CASSSPPTEGDYGYTF	TGCGCCAGCAGCTCACCCCCCACGGAAGGGGACTATGGCTACACCTTC	TRBV5-1	TRBJ1-2	-	-
CASNEDRGETQYF	TGTGCCAGCAATGAGGACAGGGGTGAGACCCAGTACTTC	TRBV5-6	TRBJ2-5	-	TRBD1
CASSLAPSSAPYNEQFF	TGTGCCAGCAGCTTAGCCCCCTCTAGCGCCCCCTACAATGAGCAGTTCTTC	TRBV7-8	TRBJ2-1	-	-
CASSVVQRGKYNEQFF	TGTGCCAGCAGCGTAGTGCAGCGGGGGAAATACAATGAGCAGTTCTTC	TRBV9	TRBJ2-1	few	TRBD2